The 11 T cell receptor beta chains in this list originate from one sample, sequenced in a study of shared clonotypes between healthy human individuals (TCRdb year 2020). The library was prepared using the immunoSEQ multiplex PCR assay. TCRdb limited this immuneACCESS table to in-frame rearrangements with V and J called. A share of clones is missing; checked studies link under half to unresolved V genes, and the rest is unexplained. The sample table holds fewer than 850,000 clones, of which around 72% were seen once. The ten most abundant clones make up about 1.8% of the sample. Specimen: memory CD4+ T cells sorted from blood. The cell subset or site label, read with the paper, signifies: CD45RA-negative fraction. These receptor sequences come from a woman in her 30s in good health.

This clone was counted between two and nine times. V gene TRBV19 combines with J gene TRBJ1-5; D unresolved. The CDR3 spans 15 residues. V was shortened by 3 bases and J by 6 bases, with 15 bases between the two germline ends. Germline V lookup: CDR1 LNHDA, CDR2 SQIVND (reference sequence). In nucleotides, the CDR3 is TGTGCCAGTAGTATTGAGAGGCGGTTAAGTCAGCCCCAGCATTTT. Translated: CASSIERRLSQPQHF.

V usage is TRBV29-1 and J usage is TRBJ2-5, with no clear D. The CDR3 spans 12 residues. V lost 3 bases and J lost 1, with 6 bases in between. CDR1 is SQVTM and CDR2 is ANQGSEA in the germline V gene. CDR3 bases: TGCAGCGTTGATCAGGTCCAAGAGACCCAGTACTTC. Translating it yields CSVDQVQETQYF.

This rearrangement joins TRBV29-1 to TRBJ2-7; 7 bases agree with TRBD2. V lost 5 bases and J lost 4; bases outside the gene matches: 11. The CDR3 is 14 residues long. CDR1 and CDR2 from the germline V gene are SQVTM and ANQGSEA. DNA of the CDR3: TGCAGCGTTAAGAAAGGGGCGGGAGAGTACGAGCAGTACTTC. Protein: CSVKKGAGEYEQYF.

In its sample, this clone was seen once. V is TRBV20-1 and J is TRBJ1-2; D unclear. Germline-derived CDR1 and CDR2 are DFQATT and SNEGSKA (reference sequence). The CDR3 has 10 amino acids. V lost 5 bases and J 5 bases, leaving 6 bases between the germline ends. CDR3 sequence (DNA): TGCAGTGCTGGCCGTTATGGCTACACCTTC. This gives the protein CSAGRYGYTF.

This clone was seen a single time. The same CDR3 also results from other DNA sequences found in this sample. This chain joins TRBV18 and TRBJ2-3, with 7 nucleotides matching TRBD2. Germline assignment: CDR1 KGHSH and CDR2 LQKENI. The trim removed 4 bases at V and 0 bases at J, leaving 4 bases unmatched. The CDR3 contains 15 residues. Here the CDR3 reads CASSRDYLSTDTQYF. CDR3 sequence (DNA): TGTGCCAGCTCACGGGACTATCTCAGCACAGATACGCAGTATTTT.

The chain carries TRBV6-6 and TRBJ2-7; 11 bases are a match to TRBD2. This CDR3 is 15 amino acids long. The V and J ends lost 5 bases and 0 bases, in that order; junction bases with no gene match: 3. From germline, CDR1 is MNHNY and CDR2 SVGAGI (reference sequence). CDR3 DNA sequence: TGTGCCAGCAGTCCGACTAGCGGGACCTCCTACGAGCAGTACTTC. This translates into CASSPTSGTSYEQYF.

The rearrangement links TRBV7-9 to TRBJ1-1, with unresolved D. Germline values: CDR1 SEHNR, CDR2 FQNEAQ (reference sequence). The V gene lost 3 bases and the J gene lost 0 bases, with 17 bases spanning the gap. The length of the CDR3 is 17 residues. The CDR3 DNA sequence: TGTGCCAGCAGCTTTACGCCTAAGCCGTTCATGAACACTGAAGCTTTCTTT. Its translation: CASSFTPKPFMNTEAFF.

As DNA, the CDR3 is TGTGCTGCCGGAGGGGGCGGGGTGACTTATACGCAGTATTTT. This sequence encodes CAAGGGGVTYTQYF. The rearrangement links TRBV28 to TRBJ2-3; D may be TRBD1 (7 bases). This CDR3 spans 14 amino acids. In germline, CDR1 is MDHEN, CDR2 SYDVKM.

This chain uses TRBV4-1 with TRBJ2-5; TRBD1 agrees at 10 bases. Looked up from germline, CDR1 is MGHRA and CDR2 is YSYEKL. The V and J ends lost 1 base and 7 bases, in that order; junction bases with no gene match: 12. This CDR3 spans 17 amino acids. The CDR3 spells CASSQVVGQGDWGTQYF. CDR3 coding DNA: TGCGCCAGCAGCCAAGTTGTAGGACAGGGGGATTGGGGGACCCAGTACTTC.

The chain couples TRBV28 to TRBJ2-3; 9 positions agree with TRBD1. J was trimmed by 0 bases and V by 6 bases; bases with no gene match: 16. This CDR3 has 19 amino acids. CDR1 is MDHEN, CDR2 SYDVKM, per germline. The DNA of the CDR3 is TGTGCCAGCAGGTGGGACAGGGCAAAACGAAGGGTTAGCACAGATACGCAGTATTTT. Translated: CASRWDRAKRRVSTDTQYF.

This clone has at least ten counts. The rearrangement uses TRBV15 and TRBJ2-7; D is undetermined. The germline V and J ends were trimmed by 3 bases and 4 bases, with 16 bases remaining between them. This CDR3 has 15 residues. CDR1 and CDR2 from the germline V gene are LNHNV and YYDKDF (reference sequence). The DNA of the CDR3 is TGTGCCACCAGCAGTCCTTATGCCCCGAGTTACGAGCAGTACTTC. The encoded protein is CATSSPYAPSYEQYF.